The rows below give T cell receptor beta chains drawn from one sample of a study of cytomegalovirus exposure and HLA in healthy donors. Measured with immunoSEQ multiplex PCR; TCRdb has only the in-frame clones, and not every one. The table includes some 200,000 clones, around 70% detected once. The source material was PBMCs. All receptors derive from a middle-aged man in good health and CMV-seropositive. Each CDR3 is given with its conserved first and last residue. Each record gives: clone size, J gene, D gene, V gene, CDR3 DNA, CDR3 protein. D genes are given only for firm matches. For some rows the clone size is stated as once, few or many, or as a class when expanded; others skip it.

size: .
J: TRBJ1-5
D: .
V: TRBV7-9
DNA: TGTGCCAGCAGCTTAACCCAGGGCAGGGATCGCAATCAGCCCCAGCATTTT
CDR3: CASSLTQGRDRNQPQHF

size: few
J: TRBJ1-3
D: .
V: TRBV2
DNA: TGTGCCAGCAGTGAAGTGGGAGTCCGCTCTGGAAACACCATATATTTT
CDR3: CASSEVGVRSGNTIYF

size: .
J: TRBJ2-7
D: TRBD2
V: TRBV5-4
DNA: TGTGCCAGCAGCCTGGGTCGGGGGGGAGCAACCTACGAGCAGTACTTC
CDR3: CASSLGRGGATYEQYF

size: .
J: TRBJ2-2
D: TRBD2
V: TRBV28
DNA: TGTGCCAGCACTAGCGGGGGGGGGAACACCGGGGAGCTGTTTTTT
CDR3: CASTSGGGNTGELFF

size: .
J: TRBJ2-7
D: TRBD2
V: TRBV7-2
DNA: TGTGCCAGCAGCTTCCGGGGGGGCTTCTACGAGCAGTACTTC
CDR3: CASSFRGGFYEQYF

size: .
J: TRBJ1-1
D: .
V: TRBV5-1
DNA: TGCGCCAGCAGCTTCAGAGGGGGGGAGGGTGAAGCTTTCTTT
CDR3: CASSFRGGEGEAFF

size: .
J: TRBJ1-1
D: .
V: TRBV11-2
DNA: TGTGCCAGCAGCGCCACGGGGGTGAACACTGAAGCTTTCTTT
CDR3: CASSATGVNTEAFF

size: .
J: TRBJ2-2
D: .
V: TRBV5-1
DNA: TGCGCCAGCAGCTTCCCCAGGGGCTCCACCGGGGAGCTGTTTTTT
CDR3: CASSFPRGSTGELFF

size: few
J: TRBJ2-2
D: TRBD1
V: TRBV7-6
DNA: TGTGCCAGCAGCCTAGACAGGGGGGACACCGGGGAGCTGTTTTTT
CDR3: CASSLDRGDTGELFF

size: .
J: TRBJ1-6
D: .
V: TRBV4-1
DNA: TGCGCCAGCAGCCAAGTTGGTGCCAGGGGCGATTCACCCCTCCACTTT
CDR3: CASSQVGARGDSPLHF

size: .
J: TRBJ2-7
D: TRBD2
V: TRBV29-1
DNA: TGCAGCGTGGCCGGGACTACGGCGGGGGAGCAGTACTTC
CDR3: CSVAGTTAGEQYF

size: .
J: TRBJ1-5
D: TRBD1
V: TRBV2
DNA: TGTGCCAGCAGTGCCCGGACAGGGGGCGTGAATCAGCCCCAGCATTTT
CDR3: CASSARTGGVNQPQHF

size: .
J: TRBJ1-2
D: .
V: TRBV6-1
DNA: TGTGCCAGCAGTGAAACCTTAGACAGTGGCTACACCTTC
CDR3: CASSETLDSGYTF

size: .
J: TRBJ2-7
D: .
V: TRBV4-1
DNA: TGCGCCAGCAGTCCGACCTCTGGGGGCCTGATTTACGAGCAGTACTTC
CDR3: CASSPTSGGLIYEQYF

size: few
J: TRBJ2-5
D: TRBD2
V: TRBV5-4
DNA: TGTGCCAGCAGCTTGCCCCCATCGACTAGCGGGTCGGGGGAGACCCAGTACTTC
CDR3: CASSLPPSTSGSGETQYF

size: .
J: TRBJ2-1
D: TRBD2
V: TRBV7-9
DNA: TGTTCCAGCAGCTTAGCATCGGGCCGGACTAGCGGCTACAATGAGCAGTTCTTC
CDR3: CSSSLASGRTSGYNEQFF

size: .
J: TRBJ2-7
D: TRBD1
V: TRBV5-4
DNA: TGTGCCAGCAGCTTGGCCCGGGGACAGGGGCAGGGCGAGCAGTACTTC
CDR3: CASSLARGQGQGEQYF

size: .
J: TRBJ1-4
D: .
V: TRBV5-6
DNA: TGTGCCAGCAGCTTACGTCAGTTCAATGAAAAACTGTTTTTT
CDR3: CASSLRQFNEKLFF

size: few
J: TRBJ2-3
D: TRBD2
V: TRBV6-4
DNA: TGTGCCAGCAGCCCCCGCCCTAGCGGGGGGGTAAATACGCAGTATTTT
CDR3: CASSPRPSGGVNTQYF

size: .
J: TRBJ2-4
D: TRBD2
V: TRBV28
DNA: TGTGCCAGCACCTTAGCGGGGGGCGCAAACATTCAGTACTTC
CDR3: CASTLAGGANIQYF

size: .
J: TRBJ2-7
D: .
V: TRBV14
DNA: TGTGCCAGCAGCCCCTATCCTCCTTATAGCGAGCAGTACTTC
CDR3: CASSPYPPYSEQYF

size: .
J: TRBJ2-3
D: .
V: TRBV5-4
DNA: TGTGCCAGCAGCCTTGGGGACAACCCGACGGATACGCAGTATTTT
CDR3: CASSLGDNPTDTQYF

size: few
J: TRBJ1-6
D: .
V: TRBV28
DNA: TGTGCCAGCAGTTCAACTCGCAATTCACCCCTCCACTTT
CDR3: CASSSTRNSPLHF

size: .
J: TRBJ2-3
D: .
V: TRBV4-3
DNA: TGCGCCAGCAGCCAAGATTTGGCAGAAACAGATACGCAGTATTTT
CDR3: CASSQDLAETDTQYF

size: .
J: TRBJ1-1
D: TRBD1
V: TRBV6-5
DNA: TGTGCCAGCAGTTACCCGACAGGGGGGGCCCTGATGGCTTTCTTT
CDR3: CASSYPTGGALMAFF

size: .
J: TRBJ1-1
D: TRBD1
V: TRBV27
DNA: TGTGCCAGCAGTGGGCGGCCGGGACAGGAAGCTTTCTTT
CDR3: CASSGRPGQEAFF

size: few
J: TRBJ1-4
D: .
V: TRBV5-1
DNA: TGCGCCAGCAGCTTGGAACAGGGAACAGGACTGTTTTTT
CDR3: CASSLEQGTGLFF

size: few
J: TRBJ2-3
D: .
V: TRBV10-1
DNA: TGCGCCAGCAGTGACTTCGTCTCGCGAGGGTCAGATACGCAGTATTTT
CDR3: CASSDFVSRGSDTQYF

size: .
J: TRBJ1-1
D: .
V: TRBV28
DNA: TGTGCCAGCAGTTTCTCCTACATGGGGGGGAACACTGAAGCTTTCTTT
CDR3: CASSFSYMGGNTEAFF

size: .
J: TRBJ2-7
D: .
V: TRBV6-1
DNA: TGTGCCAGCGTTTACGCTGGGAGCTCCTACGAGCAGTACTTC
CDR3: CASVYAGSSYEQYF

size: .
J: TRBJ2-1
D: .
V: TRBV6-6
DNA: TGTGCCAGCAGACCCTCCGGCGGAAGCTCCTACAATGAGCAGTTCTTC
CDR3: CASRPSGGSSYNEQFF

size: .
J: TRBJ1-4
D: .
V: TRBV29-1
DNA: TGCAGCGTGGGCGCTAGGGGAGGGCCTAATGAAAAACTGTTTTTT
CDR3: CSVGARGGPNEKLFF

size: .
J: TRBJ2-3
D: TRBD2
V: TRBV2
DNA: TGTGCCAGCTGGCGGGGGGACCCCACAGATACGCAGTATTTT
CDR3: CASWRGDPTDTQYF

size: .
J: TRBJ1-1
D: TRBD1
V: TRBV5-1
DNA: TGCGCCAGCATGAGGGACAGGGCGGCCCGGACTGAAGCTTTCTTT
CDR3: CASMRDRAARTEAFF

size: few
J: TRBJ2-7
D: .
V: TRBV7-8
DNA: TGTGCCAGCAGACGAGCTGCTATGGACACAGCCTACGAGCAGTACTTC
CDR3: CASRRAAMDTAYEQYF

size: .
J: TRBJ2-3
D: TRBD1
V: TRBV12-5
DNA: TGTGCTAGTGGTTCGGGACAGGGGGCGGGGGATACGCAGTATTTT
CDR3: CASGSGQGAGDTQYF

size: few
J: TRBJ2-1
D: .
V: TRBV27
DNA: TGTGCCAGCAGTTTAATCCGGACAGACAATGAGCAGTTCTTC
CDR3: CASSLIRTDNEQFF

size: few
J: TRBJ2-3
D: .
V: TRBV28
DNA: TGTGCCAGCACCCCTCTAGGGGCTGGCCAAGATACGCAGTATTTT
CDR3: CASTPLGAGQDTQYF

size: .
J: TRBJ2-6
D: .
V: TRBV21-1
DNA: TGTGCCAGCAGCACCCGGGAGGAAACTGGGGCCAACGTCCTGACTTTC
CDR3: CASSTREETGANVLTF

size: .
J: TRBJ2-2
D: .
V: TRBV5-1
DNA: TGCGCCAGCAGCCTAGCAGGCGGCTACGGGGCCGGGGAGCTGTTTTTT
CDR3: CASSLAGGYGAGELFF

size: .
J: TRBJ1-6
D: .
V: TRBV7-9
DNA: TGTGCCAGCAGCTTAGAGGGGTTCAATTCACCCCTCCACTTT
CDR3: CASSLEGFNSPLHF

size: .
J: TRBJ2-7
D: TRBD1
V: TRBV6-5
DNA: TGTGCCAGCAGTCGACAGGGGAACTACGAGCAGTACTTC
CDR3: CASSRQGNYEQYF

size: few
J: TRBJ1-1
D: .
V: TRBV5-1
DNA: TGCGCCAGCAGCTTGGGGCAGGGATTCGGAAGGGCTGAAGCTTTCTTT
CDR3: CASSLGQGFGRAEAFF

size: .
J: TRBJ2-2
D: .
V: TRBV9
DNA: TGTGCCAGCAGCGTACTCCTCGGTAACACCGGGGAGCTGTTTTTT
CDR3: CASSVLLGNTGELFF

size: .
J: TRBJ1-1
D: TRBD1
V: TRBV12-5
DNA: TGTGCTAGTGGTTTGGCCCAAAAGACAGGGGGTTTTTCTGAAGCTTTCTTT
CDR3: CASGLAQKTGGFSEAFF

size: few
J: TRBJ1-2
D: .
V: TRBV11-2
DNA: TGTGCCAGCAGCTTAAGCGGTGGTGGCTACACCTTC
CDR3: CASSLSGGGYTF

size: .
J: TRBJ2-7
D: TRBD2
V: TRBV2
DNA: TGTGCCAGCATTCTAAGCGGGGGGGCGGAGGAGCAGTACTTC
CDR3: CASILSGGAEEQYF

size: .
J: TRBJ2-2
D: .
V: TRBV5-4
DNA: TGTGCCACCTCCCCGGGGATGGGGGAGCTGTTTTTT
CDR3: CATSPGMGELFF

size: .
J: TRBJ1-4
D: .
V: TRBV7-9
DNA: TGTGCCAGCAGCCCTCCAGGGGAGCAAACTAATGAAAAACTGTTTTTT
CDR3: CASSPPGEQTNEKLFF

size: .
J: TRBJ2-7
D: .
V: TRBV6-6
DNA: TGTGCCAGCAGTCCTAGGCCCAGCTCCTACGAGCAGTACTTC
CDR3: CASSPRPSSYEQYF

size: .
J: TRBJ2-7
D: .
V: TRBV6-5
DNA: TGTGCCAGCAGTTACTCGATGCCGGGACAACCCTACGAGCAGTACTTC
CDR3: CASSYSMPGQPYEQYF

size: .
J: TRBJ1-6
D: .
V: TRBV6-5
DNA: TGTGCCAGCAGTTATACAGGACGGGATTCACCCCTCCACTTT
CDR3: CASSYTGRDSPLHF

size: .
J: TRBJ1-5
D: .
V: TRBV7-9
DNA: TGTGCCAGCAGTGCAGACTATAGCAATCAGCCCCAGCATTTT
CDR3: CASSADYSNQPQHF

size: once
J: TRBJ2-7
D: .
V: TRBV19
DNA: TGTGCCAGTAGTATAGTTGATAAGGGGGTCTACGAGCAGTACTTC
CDR3: CASSIVDKGVYEQYF

size: .
J: TRBJ2-3
D: TRBD1
V: TRBV5-1
DNA: TGCGCCAGCAGCCCGGACAGGGCGGCAGATACGCAGTATTTT
CDR3: CASSPDRAADTQYF

size: .
J: TRBJ1-1
D: .
V: TRBV5-4
DNA: TGTGCCAGCAGCTTGCAGAATTTTAAAGCTTTCTTT
CDR3: CASSLQNFKAFF

size: .
J: TRBJ2-3
D: TRBD2
V: TRBV11-2
DNA: TGTGCCAGCAGCATCGGACTAGCGGGTACAGATACGCAGTATTTT
CDR3: CASSIGLAGTDTQYF

size: .
J: TRBJ1-2
D: .
V: TRBV19
DNA: TGTGCCAGTAGTATCAGAAGGGAGTCTGGCTACACCTTC
CDR3: CASSIRRESGYTF

size: .
J: TRBJ1-1
D: .
V: TRBV15
DNA: TGTGCCACCAGCAGAGAATGGGCGAACACTGAAGCTTTCTTT
CDR3: CATSREWANTEAFF

size: .
J: TRBJ1-6
D: TRBD1
V: TRBV19
DNA: TGTGCCAGTAGTATCCGGGACAGTGAATCACCCCTCCACTTT
CDR3: CASSIRDSESPLHF